This T cell receptor beta chain was sequenced in a study of CD8 T cells in Susac syndrome (dated by TCRdb to between 2018 and 2021). Regarding the study in general: The study used repertoire sequencing to test whether antigen drove CD8+ T cell activation and differentiation in Susac syndrome.

RNA was extracted using the RNeasy kit, and roughly 0.5 to 1 microgram was reverse transcribed with random hexamers. TCR beta CDR3 regions were amplified with the immunoSEQ multiplex PCR assay covering 54 Vbeta and 13 Jbeta segments. Bias from PCR amplification was corrected by using a synthetic template baseline for primer optimization and for computational correction. Per the original workflow: Reads were assigned to V, D and J genes according to IMGT and analyzed in immunoSEQ Analyzer, with only productive sequences retained. Clonality was computed as one minus Shannon entropy normalized by log2 of the number of productive unique sequences. For each patient and control, public and private clones were evaluated within the 100 most prevalent clones. A clone was defined as Susac-specific if it was absent from the healthy and MS cohorts, from over 1,000 published viral clones and from other ImmuneACCESS disease sequences. TCRdb ran its own pipeline on the public reads, namely fastp trimming at Q25 and MiXCR clone calling, and kept in-frame beta chains. CDR3 protein duplicates are merged, each entry listing the most common genes and DNA. The V and J calls and clone size are TCRdb's, not the authors'. Here the sample has approximately 170,000 distinct CDR3 sequences; around 90% occur a single time. 0.065% to 0.085% of the sample lies in the top ten.

Trimming removed 6 bases from V and 12 bases from J; the gene matches leave 10 bases unexplained. The germline V gene provides CDR1 MNHEY and CDR2 SVGEGT. The CDR3 sequence holds 13 residues, the cysteine and phenylalanine included. Only the CDR3 DNA stays, 39 bases, in frame from base 1. High-throughput TCR beta sequencing profiled peripheral blood CD8+ and CD4+ T cells from healthy donors, Susac syndrome patients and multiple sclerosis patients. The healthy donors served as controls matched for age and sex. Bulk CD8+ and CD4+ T cells were purified magnetically by negative isolation, whereas CD8+ TEMRA cells were enriched by FACS. Blood was drawn into EDTA tubes, processed within 24 hours, and PBMCs were isolated by density gradient centrifugation. PBMCs intended for TCR sequencing were cryopreserved in liquid nitrogen and thawed later in a water bath at 37 degrees C. The sorted or isolated CD4+, CD8+ and CD8+ TEMRA cells reached a purity of at least 90%.

Study-level results and caveats: The TCR sequencing and HLA analysis was acknowledged to have included a relatively small number of individuals.

Concerning this clonotype: Its cognate antigen has yet to be identified. No much larger clonotype is one base removed from it; base qualities were not supplied.

This chain is built from TRBV6-2 or TRBV6-3 and TRBJ2-4; the junction holds 8 bases that match TRBD1. Sequenced: CD4+ T cells from PBMCs. The origin of this receptor is a human donor in good health. For the CDR3, the sequence is CASRPSDRADQYF. The sequenced DNA is TGTGCCAGCAGACCCTCGGACAGGGCGGATCAGTACTTC.